One sample yielded the 27 T cell receptor beta chains listed below, sequenced in a study of blood T cell repertoires in COVID-19. Assay used: immunoSEQ multiplex PCR; TCRdb lists only in-frame clones, some missing. The table lists 350,000 or so clones, 85% to 90% of them singletons. The sequencing input was PBMCs or T cells enriched from blood (not recorded which). The receptors here all came from a woman in her 30s who had been exposed to COVID-19.

V usage is TRBV18 and J usage is TRBJ1-3; 7 bases align to TRBD1. After removal of 2 bases from V and 1 base from J, the junction contained 8 bases not matched to a gene. Germline CDR1 is KGHSH and CDR2 is LQKENI. This CDR3 has 17 amino acids. The CDR3 sequence is CASSPTLDRASGNTIYF. CDR3 sequence (DNA): TGTGCCAGCTCACCAACTTTAGACAGGGCATCTGGAAACACCATATATTTT.

This clone was counted only a few times. This sequence joins TRBV12-3 or TRBV12-4 and TRBJ1-4; 7 bases line up with TRBD1. The CDR3 is made up of 12 amino acids. With V trimmed by 4 bases and J by 7 bases, 0 bases remained unmatched. CDR3 in DNA: TGTGCCAGCAGTTCAGGGGGTGAAAAACTGTTTTTT. This sequence encodes CASSSGGEKLFF.

The J gene is TRBJ2-2, the V gene TRBV7-9, with D uncertain. The germline V gene encodes CDR1 SEHNR and CDR2 FQNEAQ (reference sequence). The CDR3 has 14 residues. V dropped 1 base and J dropped 11 bases, with 14 bases sitting between them. CDR3 region: CASSLVGRTPELFF. In DNA, the CDR3 is TGTGCCAGCAGCTTAGTTGGGCGAACACCAGAGCTGTTTTTT.

The rearrangement uses TRBV6-2 or TRBV6-3 and TRBJ2-7; D is ambiguous. V dropped 0 bases and J dropped 0 bases, with 12 bases sitting between them. The CDR3 length is 16 residues. Germline V gives CDR1 MNHEY, CDR2 SVGEGT. CDR3 amino acids: CASSYSSLYHSYEQYF. CDR3 bases: TGTGCCAGCAGTTACTCGAGTCTCTACCACTCCTACGAGCAGTACTTC.

V usage is TRBV28 and J usage is TRBJ1-2; 7 bases are shared with TRBD1. V lost 5 bases, J lost 0 bases, and 6 bases stayed unmatched. The germline gives CDR1 MDHEN, CDR2 SYDVKM. CDR3 length: 15 residues. CDR3 residues: CASSPGQLSNYGYTF. The CDR3 region has the DNA TGTGCCAGCAGTCCGGGACAGCTTTCTAACTATGGCTACACCTTC.

The chain carries TRBV28 and TRBJ2-1, with TRBD2 matching 10 bases. Losses at the gene ends were 6 bases for V and 9 bases for J; bases not matched to a gene: 14. Germline lookup yields CDR1 MDHEN and CDR2 SYDVKM. The CDR3 runs 16 residues. The CDR3 DNA sequence: TGTGCCAGCAGCCCCAAAGTTCTAGCGGGAGCTCTTGAGCAGTTCTTC. As protein: CASSPKVLAGALEQFF.

The genes are TRBV6-5 and TRBJ1-1; D possibly corresponds to TRBD1 (6 bases). V was clipped by 6 bases and J by 4 bases, with 18 bases between them. The CDR3 has 15 amino acids. Germline V gene sequence: CDR1 MNHEY, CDR2 SVGAGI. The CDR3 coding sequence is TGTGCCAGCAGGGTCCCCCAAGGGGGGGGCACTGAAGCTTTCTTT. Translated, it gives CASRVPQGGGTEAFF.

The chain is built from TRBV13 and TRBJ1-6; 7 bases fit TRBD1. V dropped 5 bases and J dropped 10; count of bases not matched to a gene: 17. Germline values: CDR1 PRHDT, CDR2 FYEKMQ (reference sequence). This CDR3 comprises 17 residues. The CDR3 protein is CASSKRDQGVAGSPLHF. The CDR3, as DNA: TGTGCCAGCAGCAAACGGGACCAGGGGGTGGCTGGCTCACCCCTCCACTTT.

The genes are TRBV28 and TRBJ1-3, with TRBD1 as a possible D gene (5 bases). This CDR3 comprises 16 residues. V lost 4 bases to trimming and J lost 3 bases, with 16 bases between them. Germline-derived CDR1 and CDR2 are MDHEN and SYDVKM. In nucleotides, the CDR3 is TGTGCCAGCAGTTCCCCGGCAGGGTCGGATGGAAACACCATATATTTT. Protein product: CASSSPAGSDGNTIYF.

The chain couples TRBV9 to TRBJ1-1; the D is unclear. Trimming removed 0 bases at V and 0 bases at J, with 6 bases between. The CDR3 runs 14 residues. In germline, CDR1 is SGDLS, CDR2 YYNGEE. This CDR3 is CASSVAQMNTEAFF. In nucleotides, the CDR3 is TGTGCCAGCAGCGTAGCCCAGATGAACACTGAAGCTTTCTTT.

V gene TRBV19 combines with J gene TRBJ1-5; 11 bases fit TRBD1. This CDR3 has 18 amino acids. J lost 6 bases, V lost 10 bases, and 20 bases had no gene match. Germline CDR1 is LNHDA and CDR2 is SQIVND (reference sequence). Here the CDR3 reads CATQSRDRGLMVSQPQHF. The DNA for the CDR3 is TGTGCCACTCAATCCCGGGACAGGGGGTTGATGGTGTCTCAGCCCCAGCATTTT.

A few counts support this clone. The chain uses TRBV2 and TRBJ2-2; a possible D gene is TRBD2 (5 bases). Trimming cost V 3 bases and J 4 bases, with 12 bases left between them. The length of the CDR3 is 15 residues. Germline V gene data show CDR1 as SNHLY and CDR2 as FYNNEI. CDR3 in DNA: TGTGCCAGCAGTGATTTGGTAGCGAGCACCGGGGAGCTGTTTTTT. It yields the protein CASSDLVASTGELFF.

This rearrangement joins TRBV2 to TRBJ1-2; D gene unclear. The CDR3 sequence is 13 residues long. With 8 bases removed from V and 0 bases from J, the gap between germline ends came to 10 bases. CDR1 SNHLY and CDR2 FYNNEI come from the germline V gene. The CDR3 here is CASGGRANYGYTF. Here the CDR3 DNA reads TGTGCCAGCGGAGGCCGAGCTAACTATGGCTACACCTTC.

This chain joins TRBV3-1 (or the pseudogene TRBV3-2) and TRBJ2-5; the D is unclear. This CDR3 has 14 residues. Germline V gene data show CDR1 as LGHDT and CDR2 as YNNKEL (reference sequence). The V end was cut by 1 base, the J end by 2 bases, with 8 bases between. In nucleotides, the CDR3 is TGTGCCAGCAGCCAAGCAGGTCCACAAGAGACCCAGTACTTC. Protein sequence: CASSQAGPQETQYF.

The rearrangement links TRBV5-1 to TRBJ2-3, with 9 bases fitting TRBD1. The CDR3 contains 15 residues. V lost 4 bases to trimming and J lost 5 bases; unmatched junction nucleotides: 8. Per germline, CDR1 SGHRS and CDR2 YFSETQ. In nucleotides, the CDR3 is TGCGCCAGCAGCGAAGCCGGGACAGGGATAGATACGCAGTATTTT. The encoded protein is CASSEAGTGIDTQYF.

V usage is TRBV3-1 (or the pseudogene TRBV3-2) and J usage is TRBJ2-3; a possible D gene is TRBD2 (7 bases). Trimming removed 3 bases at V and 8 bases at J, with 21 bases between. Germline V lookup: CDR1 LGHDT, CDR2 YNNKEL (reference sequence). The length of the CDR3 is 16 residues. The CDR3 sequence: CASSQFTETGRGTQYF. CDR3 DNA sequence: TGTGCCAGCAGCCAGTTCACCGAAACAGGGAGGGGTACGCAGTATTTT.

This chain joins TRBV3-1 (or the pseudogene TRBV3-2) and TRBJ1-1; 8 nucleotides match TRBD1. J was trimmed by 2 bases and V by 2 bases; bases with no gene match: 4. Germline lookup yields CDR1 LGHDT and CDR2 YNNKEL (reference sequence). CDR3 length: 15 amino acids. Here the CDR3 reads CASSQPGQGNTEAFF. The CDR3 nucleotides are TGTGCCAGCAGCCAACCCGGACAGGGCAACACTGAAGCTTTCTTT.

This clone was seen only once. The rearrangement links TRBV10-2 to TRBJ2-1, with 8 bases aligning to TRBD2. The V segment lost 3 bases and the J segment 8 bases; nucleotides outside the gene matches: 6. Germline V CDR1 and CDR2: WSHSY, SAAADI. This CDR3 contains 14 residues. In nucleotides, the CDR3 is TGCGCCAGCAGTGACGGGACTAGTTTCGATGAGCAGTTCTTC. Translation gives CASSDGTSFDEQFF.

This clone has just one count. V gene TRBV6-5 combines with J gene TRBJ1-4; 8 bases are shared with TRBD1. Unmatched junction bases numbered 5, after V lost 1 base and J lost 7 bases. This CDR3 is 15 amino acids long. Per germline, CDR1 MNHEY and CDR2 SVGAGI. The CDR3 spells CASSYYQGAAEKLFF. In nucleotides, the CDR3 is TGTGCCAGCAGTTACTATCAGGGGGCGGCTGAAAAACTGTTTTTT.

The J gene is TRBJ2-3, the V gene TRBV20-1; 10 bases are shared with TRBD2. This CDR3 comprises 17 residues. The germline V gene has CDR1 DFQATT and CDR2 SNEGSKA (reference sequence). V gave up 3 bases and J gave up 0 bases; unmatched junction bases: 9. The CDR3 bases are TGCAGTGCTAGTCCCCTAGCGGGAGCCCCTAGCACAGATACGCAGTATTTT. It codes for CSASPLAGAPSTDTQYF.

V gene TRBV19 combines with J gene TRBJ2-3; D is perhaps TRBD2 (5 bases). Trimming took off 7 bases at V and 8 bases at J, with 13 bases between the two ends. This CDR3 contains 12 residues. From germline, CDR1 is LNHDA and CDR2 SQIVND (reference sequence). The CDR3 sequence is CASNPDSGTQYF. In nucleotides, the CDR3 is TGTGCCAGTAACCCGGACTCGGGTACGCAGTATTTT. The full variable domain, rest sourced from reference TRBV19 and TRBJ2-3, is DGGITQSPKYLFRKEGQNVTLSCEQNLNHDAMYWYRQDPGQGLRLIYYSQIVNDFQKGDIAEGYSVSREKKESFPLTVTSAQKNPTAFYLCASNPDSGTQYFGPGTRLTVL.

The J gene is TRBJ1-2, the V gene TRBV7-8; D is perhaps TRBD1 (6 bases). The CDR3 loop spans 13 amino acids. In germline, CDR1 is SGHVS, CDR2 FQNEAQ. Trimming removed 0 bases at V and 7 bases at J, with 9 bases between. This CDR3 is CASSLATGFGYTF. DNA for the CDR3: TGTGCCAGCAGCTTAGCTACAGGGTTTGGCTACACCTTC.

The V call is TRBV5-1, the J call TRBJ2-1; 13 bases line up with TRBD2. The germline V gene encodes CDR1 SGHRS and CDR2 YFSETQ. This CDR3 spans 16 amino acids. Trimming removed 4 bases from V and 7 bases from J; junction bases left unmatched: 8. The CDR3 spells CASSTPLAGGDNEQFF. The CDR3 DNA follows: TGCGCCAGCAGCACCCCACTAGCGGGAGGGGATAATGAGCAGTTCTTC.

Only one count was recorded for this clone. This chain links TRBV29-1 with TRBJ1-1, with 8 nucleotides matching TRBD1. With 8 bases clipped from V and 4 bases from J, the junction kept 3 bases outside the gene matches. Germline V gene lookup returns CDR1 SQVTM and CDR2 ANQGSEA. This CDR3 has 11 amino acids. DNA for the CDR3: TGCAGCTCAACAGGGGGCACTGAAGCTTTCTTT. It codes for CSSTGGTEAFF.

This chain links TRBV5-1 with TRBJ2-3; 10 nucleotides match TRBD1. Germline trimming cut 7 bases from V and 5 bases from J; bases unmatched to any gene: 1. Germline assignment: CDR1 SGHRS and CDR2 YFSETQ. The CDR3 extends over 12 amino acids. This CDR3 is CASGTGVDTQYF. The CDR3 DNA follows: TGCGCCAGCGGGACAGGGGTAGATACGCAGTATTTT.

The chain carries TRBV5-1 and TRBJ1-1; 8 nucleotides line up with TRBD1. The V gene's germline CDR1 is SGHRS and CDR2 YFSETQ. Trimming took 4 bases from V and 7 from J; bases not matched to a gene: 12. The CDR3 covers 15 residues. The CDR3: CASSPPDRAIHEAFF. The DNA of the CDR3 is TGCGCCAGCAGCCCACCGGACAGGGCGATCCATGAAGCTTTCTTT. Using reference TRBV5-1 and TRBJ1-1 for the parts outside the CDR3, the full variable domain is KAGVTQTPRYLIKTRGQQVTLSCSPISGHRSVSWYQQTPGQGLQFLFEYFSETQRNKGNFPGRFSGRQFSNSRSEMNVSTLELGDSALYLCASSPPDRAIHEAFFGQGTRLTVV.

This sequence joins TRBV5-5 and TRBJ1-2; TRBD1 might be the D (5 bases). The V gene lost 3 bases and the J gene lost 4 bases, with 13 bases spanning the gap. Germline assignment: CDR1 SGHKS and CDR2 YYEKEE (reference sequence). The CDR3 has 14 amino acids. The CDR3 spells CASSSGTEIYGYTF. The CDR3 DNA follows: TGTGCCAGCAGCTCCGGGACTGAGATCTATGGCTACACCTTC.